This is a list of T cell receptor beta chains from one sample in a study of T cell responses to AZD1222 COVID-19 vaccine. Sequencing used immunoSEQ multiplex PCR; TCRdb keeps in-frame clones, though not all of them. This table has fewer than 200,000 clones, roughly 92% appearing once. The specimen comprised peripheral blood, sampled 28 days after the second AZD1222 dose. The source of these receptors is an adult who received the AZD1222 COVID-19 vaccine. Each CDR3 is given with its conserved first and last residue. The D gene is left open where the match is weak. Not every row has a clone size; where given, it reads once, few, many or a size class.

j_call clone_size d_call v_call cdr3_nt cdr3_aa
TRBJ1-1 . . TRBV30 TGTGCCTTCCACGGGAGGGGGAACACTGAAGCTTTCTTT CAFHGRGNTEAFF
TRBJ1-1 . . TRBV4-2 TGTGCCAGCAGCCAAACCCAGACAGGGAACACTGAAGCTTTCTTT CASSQTQTGNTEAFF
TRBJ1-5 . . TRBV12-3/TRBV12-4 TGTGCCAGCAGTCTGTGGGGGAATCAGCCCCAGCATTTT CASSLWGNQPQHF
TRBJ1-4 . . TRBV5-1 TGCGCCAGCAGTACAGGGAGGTCTAATGAAAAACTGTTTTTT CASSTGRSNEKLFF
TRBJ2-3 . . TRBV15 TGTGCCACCAGGGGGCGCCAGGGGGGGACAGATACGCAGTATTTT CATRGRQGGTDTQYF
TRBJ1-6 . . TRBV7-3 TGTGCCAGCAGCTTAGAGTCAGGTTCACCCCTCCACTTT CASSLESGSPLHF
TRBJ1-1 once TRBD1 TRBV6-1 TGTGCCAGCAGTGAGCATGGCGGGACAGGCAAGCCTGAAGCTTTCTTT CASSEHGGTGKPEAFF
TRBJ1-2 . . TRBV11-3 TGTGCCAGCAGCGCCCGGGGGGGGGCACCGATCTATGGCTACACCTTC CASSARGGAPIYGYTF
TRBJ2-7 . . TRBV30 TGTGCCTGGAGTGTACATCGGACGAGAAACTACGAGCAGTACTTC CAWSVHRTRNYEQYF
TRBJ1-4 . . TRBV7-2 TGTGCCAGCAGTAACACTGCAACTAATGAAAAACTGTTTTTT CASSNTATNEKLFF
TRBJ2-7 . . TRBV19 TGTGCCAGTAGTTCTTCGGTGGGGCGGGGCTCCTACGAGCAGTACTTC CASSSSVGRGSYEQYF
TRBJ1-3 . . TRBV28 TGTGCCAGCAGCACTGGCCCGAGCTCTGGAAACACCATATATTTT CASSTGPSSGNTIYF
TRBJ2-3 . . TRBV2 TGTGCCAGCAGCCGAACTGGGCCAGATACGCAGTATTTT CASSRTGPDTQYF
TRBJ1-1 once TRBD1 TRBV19 TGTGCCAGTAGCAAAAGACAGGGAGGGGGCACTGAAGCTTTCTTT CASSKRQGGGTEAFF
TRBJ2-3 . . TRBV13 TGTGCCAGCAGCCTCCGTACGCCCACAGATACGCAGTATTTT CASSLRTPTDTQYF
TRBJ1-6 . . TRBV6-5 TGTGCCAGCAGTTACTTCTCAGGACATAATTCACCCCTCCACTTT CASSYFSGHNSPLHF
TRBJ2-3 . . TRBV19 TGTGCCAGTAGTGCGGCAGCTAGCACAGATACGCAGTATTTT CASSAAASTDTQYF
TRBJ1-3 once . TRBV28 TGTGCCAGCAGTGACGAACGTCCCTCTGGAAACACCATATATTTT CASSDERPSGNTIYF
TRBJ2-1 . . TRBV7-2 TGTGCCAGCAGCTTAAGGTTTCTAGAGATCAATGAGCAGTTCTTC CASSLRFLEINEQFF
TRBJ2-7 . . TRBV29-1 TGCAGCGTTGAAGATCTTCCGGGCGAGCAGTACTTC CSVEDLPGEQYF
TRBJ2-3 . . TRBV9 TGTGCCAGCAGCGTAGGGGGGACAGATACGCAGTATTTT CASSVGGTDTQYF
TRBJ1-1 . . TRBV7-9 TGTGCCAGCAGCTACCAGGGGTTCTCTCATGAAGCTTTCTTT CASSYQGFSHEAFF
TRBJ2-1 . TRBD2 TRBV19 TGTGCCAGTAGTATAGGGCGGGAGCGAAACAATGAGCAGTTCTTC CASSIGRERNNEQFF
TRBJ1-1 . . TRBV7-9 TGTGCCAGCAGCTTGGGCACTGAAGCTTTCTTT CASSLGTEAFF
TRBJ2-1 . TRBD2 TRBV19 TGTGCCAGTAGTAGACTAGCGGGAGGGCCGGAAAATGAGCAGTTCTTC CASSRLAGGPENEQFF
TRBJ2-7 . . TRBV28 TGTGCCAGCAGCGAAAGGGAACGAGCTGTCTACGAGCAGTACTTC CASSERERAVYEQYF
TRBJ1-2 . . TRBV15 TGTGCCACCAGCAGAGATCGAAGGGCTAACTATGGCTACACCTTC CATSRDRRANYGYTF
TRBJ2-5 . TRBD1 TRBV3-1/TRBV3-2 TGTGCCAGCAGCCAAGGCAGGGGGCTAGAGACCCAGTACTTC CASSQGRGLETQYF
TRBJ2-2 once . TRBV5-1 TGCGCCAGCAGCTTGACCACCGGGGTGTCCGGGGAGCTGTTTTTT CASSLTTGVSGELFF
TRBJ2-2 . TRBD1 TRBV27 TGTGCCAGCAGTCCGGACAGGGGGCCCGGGGAGCTGTTTTTT CASSPDRGPGELFF
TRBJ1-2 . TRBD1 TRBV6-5 TGTGCCAGCAGTTACCGGACAGGATATGGCTACACCTTC CASSYRTGYGYTF